The T cell receptor beta chain described here comes from a study of identical twins. General study results and limits: For cord blood, abundant beta clonotypes had fewer insertions, unlike memory repertoires, which showed none.

The length of the CDR3 is 15 residues. Trimming pared 6 bases from V and 4 bases from J, leaving 17 bases between. Per germline, CDR1 MNHEY and CDR2 SMNVEV (reference sequence). This clonotype was observed a handful of times. The antigen is undetermined. TCRdb re-analysed the 5' RACE reads in MiXCR, keeping a single row per CDR3 protein. The data contain hundreds of thousands of distinct CDR3 sequences, 21% of them singletons. These data are also associated with another study on T cells expressing NK-cell markers.

This chain uses TRBV27 with TRBJ2-3, with TRBD2 as a possible D gene (7 bases). The sample taken for sequencing was PBMCs. The sequence was obtained from a woman aged 18-29 years in good health. CDR3 protein: CASREWGGRADTQYF. CDR3 DNA: TGTGCCAGCAGGGAGTGGGGGGGCCGGGCAGATACGCAGTATTTT.